Each of the 2 T cell receptor beta chains below was sequenced from the same sample in a study of CD8 T cells in ankylosing spondylitis. From the 5' RACE reads, TCRdb called clonotypes with MiXCR, one entry per CDR3 protein. Found here are more than 300,000 distinct CDR3 sequences, more than 9% of them singletons; the top ten hold 9.1%. Specimen: blood, either unsorted or a sorted T cell fraction (not recorded which). These receptors were obtained from a female donor with ankylosing spondylitis or in good health (not recorded which).

The J gene is TRBJ1-6, the V gene TRBV20-1; no definite D call. V was trimmed by 4 bases and J by 0 bases, leaving 7 bases between them. Germline CDR1 is DFQATT and CDR2 is SNEGSKA (reference sequence). CDR3 length: 14 amino acids. The CDR3 DNA follows: TGCAGTGCTACGGAGAGCTCCTATAATTCACCCCTCCACTTT. Encoded protein: CSATESSYNSPLHF.

This clonotype came up many times. This rearrangement joins TRBV12-5 to TRBJ1-2; weak D call: TRBD1 (6 bases). Germline CDR1 LGHNT, CDR2 FRNRAP. The CDR3 has 14 amino acids. V lost 1 base and J 6 bases, leaving 12 bases between the germline ends. The CDR3 region has the DNA TGTGCTAGTGGTTTGGACAGGGTAGAGGATGGCTACACCTTC. It translates to CASGLDRVEDGYTF.